This TCR beta chain was documented in a study of blood T cells in healthy people across ages. Primed by a sample-barcoded 5' primer and a J-beta primer mix, a second PCR proceeded for about 7 to 12 cycles. Via MiXCR, TCRdb re-called the 5' RACE reads, giving one row per CDR3 protein. This sample has 600,000 or so distinct CDR3 sequences; around 21% occur once, and the top ten carry approximately 3.6%. As to this clonotype: Antigen: not known.

Points from the study as a whole: In long-lived donors, naive CD4+ cell counts and diversity exceeded those of aged donors. It was not known whether donors were CMV positive (a possible confounder of expanded clonotype changes). Conclusively comparing naive with antigen-experienced cells was impossible with unsorted PBMCs. Older age coincided with a roughly linear decline in TCR beta diversity per million T cells.

Trimming stripped 3 bases from V and 1 base from J, with 7 bases between. Per germline, CDR1 MNHEY and CDR2 SVGEGT. The CDR3 has 13 residues. The chain recombines TRBV6-2 or TRBV6-3 with TRBJ2-7, with D unresolved. The receptor was isolated from a man aged 65 to 79 in good health. The sequenced material came from blood. The CDR3 region has the DNA TGTGCCAGCAGTTATGCCGGTTCCTACGAGCAGTACTTC. Its protein product is CASSYAGSYEQYF.